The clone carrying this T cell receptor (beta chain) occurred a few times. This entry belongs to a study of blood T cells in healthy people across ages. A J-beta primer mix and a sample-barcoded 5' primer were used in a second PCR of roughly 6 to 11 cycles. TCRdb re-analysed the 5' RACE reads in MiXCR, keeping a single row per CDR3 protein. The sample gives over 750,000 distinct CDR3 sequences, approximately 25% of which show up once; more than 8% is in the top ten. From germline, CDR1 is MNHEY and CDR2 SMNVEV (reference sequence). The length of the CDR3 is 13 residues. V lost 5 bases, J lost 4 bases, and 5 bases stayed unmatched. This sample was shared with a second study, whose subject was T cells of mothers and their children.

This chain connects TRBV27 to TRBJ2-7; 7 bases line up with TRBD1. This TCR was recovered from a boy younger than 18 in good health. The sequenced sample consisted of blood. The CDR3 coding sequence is TGTGCCAGCAGTATGGGACAGATATACGAGCAGTACTTC. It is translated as CASSMGQIYEQYF.